This TCR beta chain was profiled in a study of OX40 agonist ivuxolimab in advanced cancers. In terms of the full investigation: Ivuxolimab was a fully human IgG2 agonistic monoclonal antibody targeting the costimulatory receptor OX40 (CD134). Patients were allowed to have had prior anti-PD-1, anti-PD-L1 or anti-CTLA-4 therapy, and approximately 41% of the dose-escalation patients had previously received checkpoint inhibitors. Peripheral TCRbeta sequencing was intended to test whether TCR sequence diversity was altered and clonal T-cell expansion was caused by ivuxolimab. The paper covers the monotherapy dose-escalation part of the phase I ivuxolimab trial, which included N of about 50 patients. Intravenous ivuxolimab was administered to patients every 2 weeks at six dose levels: 0.01, 0.1, 0.3, 1.5, 3 and 10 mg/kg. In the dose-escalation cohort, around four fifths of patients were male, and the mean age was approximately 55 years, with a range of about 23 to 90. Of the 50 or so patients in dose escalation, 19 had hepatocellular carcinoma, approximately 15 had melanoma, 9 had renal cell carcinoma and 9 had head and neck cancer. Partial responses occurred in three dose-escalation patients, of whom one had hepatocellular carcinoma and two had cutaneous melanoma. Results the study describes overall, beyond this receptor: The antigen specificity of the clonally expanded peripheral T cells was not determined. Low levels of normalized T-cell clonal expansion were also seen in some nonresponding patients. At doses from 0.1 to 3.0 mg/kg, clonal expansion was seen in both CD4+ and CD8+ blood T cells between baseline and week 6. Partial responders in the 0.1-3.0 mg/kg groups had among the lowest normalized peripheral clonal expansion, especially among CD8+ T cells. On average, CD8+ T cells showed more expanded clones than CD4+ T cells after ivuxolimab.

Genomic DNA was isolated from the sorted cells so that the TCRbeta CDR3 region could be sequenced. The immunoSEQ Assay was used for sequencing of TCRbeta CDR3 regions. What TCRdb holds here is the immuneACCESS table cut down to in-frame rearrangements. Part of the clones is not present; checked against another copy, under half of the missing clones reflect an unresolved V gene, and the others are unexplained. This sample holds around 83,000 clones; roughly 90% were observed only once. The ten largest clones represent 2.3% of the sample. CDR1 and CDR2 (KGHSH, LQKENI) derive from the germline V gene. The junction shows trimming of 1 base on V and 3 bases on J, plus 7 bases between the germline ends. From the cysteine through the phenylalanine, the CDR3 covers 13 amino acids. Only the CDR3 region is kept as DNA, spanning 39 bases read in frame from base 1. The trial excluded patients who had a history of autoimmune disease or were on systemic immunosuppression. Peripheral blood for TCR sequencing was collected from all dose cohorts at baseline, on cycle 4 day 1, and on cycle 7 day 1. Samples came from an open-label, multicenter, first-in-human phase I dose-escalation trial of ivuxolimab. Adults with locally advanced or metastatic melanoma, renal cell, hepatocellular, or head and neck squamous cell carcinoma were enrolled in the trial. Before TCR sequencing, CD4+ T cells and CD8+ T cells from peripheral blood were sorted into separate populations.

In the case of this clone: Its antigen specificity is not known. No base qualities exist here, and no much larger clone lies one base off it.

The TCR originated in an adult with an advanced solid tumor such as melanoma, head and neck, liver or kidney cancer. Here the sequenced sample was CD4+ or CD8+ T cells sorted from blood, taken in a trial of the OX40 agonist ivuxolimab. The V and J genes are TRBV18 and TRBJ2-7; a tentative D match to TRBD1 spans 5 bases. The DNA sequence is as follows: TGTGCCAGCTCACCACGTCAGGGCTACGAGCAGTACTTC. This gives the protein CASSPRQGYEQYF. Full variable domain (CDR3 extended with the reference TRBV18 and TRBJ2-7 proteins): NAGVMQNPRHLVRRRGQEARLRCSPMKGHSHVYWYRQLPEEGLKFMVYLQKENIIDESGMPKERFSAEFPKEGPSILRIQQVVRGDSAAYFCASSPRQGYEQYFGPGTRLTVT.